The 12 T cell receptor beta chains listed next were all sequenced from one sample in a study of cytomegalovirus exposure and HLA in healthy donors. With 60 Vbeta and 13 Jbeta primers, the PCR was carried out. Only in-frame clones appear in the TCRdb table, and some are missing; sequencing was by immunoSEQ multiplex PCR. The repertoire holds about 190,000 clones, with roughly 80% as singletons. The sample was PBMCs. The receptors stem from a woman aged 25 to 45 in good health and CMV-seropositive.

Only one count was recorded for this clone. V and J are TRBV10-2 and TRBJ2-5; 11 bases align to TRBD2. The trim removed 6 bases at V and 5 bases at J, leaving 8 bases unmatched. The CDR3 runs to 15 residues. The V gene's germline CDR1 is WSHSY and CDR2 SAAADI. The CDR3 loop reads CASRAGTSGAETQYF. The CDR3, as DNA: TGCGCCAGCAGGGCCGGGACTAGCGGAGCGGAGACCCAGTACTTC.

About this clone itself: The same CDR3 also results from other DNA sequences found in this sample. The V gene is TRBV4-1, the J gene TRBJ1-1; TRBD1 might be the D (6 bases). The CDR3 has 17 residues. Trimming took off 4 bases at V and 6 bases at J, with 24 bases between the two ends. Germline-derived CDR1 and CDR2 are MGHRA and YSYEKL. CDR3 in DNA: TGCGCCAGCAGCCTAACCGTGATGGGGCAGGGGATTTCTGAAGCTTTCTTT. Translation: CASSLTVMGQGISEAFF.

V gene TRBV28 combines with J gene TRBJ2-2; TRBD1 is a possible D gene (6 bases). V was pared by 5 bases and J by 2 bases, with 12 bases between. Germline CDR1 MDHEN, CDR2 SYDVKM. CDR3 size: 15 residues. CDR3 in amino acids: CASSPTGKNTGELFF. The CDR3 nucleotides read TGTGCCAGCAGTCCAACAGGGAAAAACACCGGGGAGCTGTTTTTT.

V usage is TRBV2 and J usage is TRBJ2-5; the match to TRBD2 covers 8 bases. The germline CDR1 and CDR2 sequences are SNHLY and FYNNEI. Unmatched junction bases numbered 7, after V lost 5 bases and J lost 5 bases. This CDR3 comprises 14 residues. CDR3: CASSPGTSTETQYF. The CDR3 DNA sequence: TGTGCCAGCAGTCCCGGGACTAGTACGGAGACCCAGTACTTC. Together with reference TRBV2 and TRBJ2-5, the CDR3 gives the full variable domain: EPEVTQTPSHQVTQMGQEVILRCVPISNHLYFYWYRQILGQKVEFLVSFYNNEISEKSEIFDDQFSVERPDGSNFTLKIRSTKLEDSAMYFCASSPGTSTETQYFGPGTRLLVL.

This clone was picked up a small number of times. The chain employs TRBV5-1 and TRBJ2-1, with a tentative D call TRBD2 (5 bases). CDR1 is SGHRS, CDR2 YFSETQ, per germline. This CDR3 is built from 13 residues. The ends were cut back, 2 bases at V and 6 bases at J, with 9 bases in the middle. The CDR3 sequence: CASSFHSANEQFF. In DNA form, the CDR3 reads TGCGCCAGCAGCTTCCATAGCGCCAATGAGCAGTTCTTC.

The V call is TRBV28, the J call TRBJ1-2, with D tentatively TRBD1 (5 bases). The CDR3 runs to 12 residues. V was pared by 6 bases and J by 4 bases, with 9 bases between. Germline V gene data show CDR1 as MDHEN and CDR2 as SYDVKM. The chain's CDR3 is CASRSTVYGYTF. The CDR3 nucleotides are TGTGCCAGCAGGTCGACAGTCTATGGCTACACCTTC.

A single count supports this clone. CDR3 sequence reads: CASSSWTRPQTKGEQFF. CDR3 sequence (DNA): TGTGCCAGCAGCTCTTGGACAAGACCCCAAACAAAGGGTGAGCAGTTCTTC. The rearrangement joins TRBV5-5 to TRBJ2-1; possible D gene TRBD1, 5 bases. V was clipped by 3 bases and J by 9 bases, with 25 bases between them. This CDR3 spans 17 amino acids. Looked up from germline, CDR1 is SGHKS and CDR2 is YYEKEE (reference sequence). The full variable domain, its missing parts supplied by reference TRBV5-5 and TRBJ2-1, is DAGVTQSPTHLIKTRGQQVTLRCSPISGHKSVSWYQQVLGQGPQFIFQYYEKEERGRGNFPDRFSARQFPNYSSELNVNALLLGDSALYLCASSSWTRPQTKGEQFFGPGTRLTVL.

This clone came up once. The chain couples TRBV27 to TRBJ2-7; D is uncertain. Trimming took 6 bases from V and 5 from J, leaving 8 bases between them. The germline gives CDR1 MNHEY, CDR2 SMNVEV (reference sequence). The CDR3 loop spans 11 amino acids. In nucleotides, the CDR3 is TGTGCCAGCAGAAGACTCGACGAGCAGTACTTC. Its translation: CASRRLDEQYF.

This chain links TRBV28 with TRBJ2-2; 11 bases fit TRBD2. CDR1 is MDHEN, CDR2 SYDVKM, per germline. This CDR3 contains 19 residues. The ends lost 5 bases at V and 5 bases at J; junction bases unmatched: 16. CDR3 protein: CASSPTFGTSGDRTGELFF. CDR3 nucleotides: TGTGCCAGCAGTCCCACTTTTGGGACTAGCGGCGACAGGACCGGGGAGCTGTTTTTT.

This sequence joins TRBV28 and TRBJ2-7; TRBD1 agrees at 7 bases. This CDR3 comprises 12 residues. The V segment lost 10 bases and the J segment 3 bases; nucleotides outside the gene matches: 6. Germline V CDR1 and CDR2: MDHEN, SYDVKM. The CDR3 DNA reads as TGTGCCATCAGGACAGGAGACTACGAGCAGTACTTC. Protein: CAIRTGDYEQYF.

The CDR3 bases are TGTGCCAGCAGTTCCCAGACAGTTTCCTACGAGCAGTACTTC. The encoded protein is CASSSQTVSYEQYF. The gene calls are TRBV27 and TRBJ2-7; TRBD1 is a possible D gene (5 bases). The CDR3 runs to 14 residues. Germline loops: CDR1 MNHEY, CDR2 SMNVEV (reference sequence). Trimming left V 4 bases short and J 1 base short, with 11 bases between.

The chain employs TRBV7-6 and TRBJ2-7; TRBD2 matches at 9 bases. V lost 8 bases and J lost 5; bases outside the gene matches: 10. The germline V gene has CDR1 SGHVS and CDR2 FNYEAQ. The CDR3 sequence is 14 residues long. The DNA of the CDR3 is TGTGCCAGCGGGCCCGGACTAGCGATCAACGAGCAGTACTTC. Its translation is CASGPGLAINEQYF.